The sequence of this TCR beta chain was determined in a study of T cell responses to AZD1222 COVID-19 vaccine. The study's findings and limits: White British donors predominated, females outnumbered males, and clonal diversity was possibly underestimated. In the spike-specific TCR repertoire, nearly half reportedly target unmutated variant regions. With two AZD1222 doses given, Spike-specific TCR breadth and depth both rose. None of the repertoires were sampled until the peak T cell response had passed.

This CDR3 contains 15 residues. Trimming stripped 3 bases from V and 1 base from J, with 9 bases between. The germline V gene has CDR1 MNHEY and CDR2 SVGAGI. Data came from immunoSEQ multiplex PCR; TCRdb stores just in-frame clones and leaves some out. This sample has tens of thousands of clones, with approximately 87% found just once. Turning to this clone: Antigen unknown.

This receptor was identified in an adult who received the AZD1222 COVID-19 vaccine. V and J are TRBV6-5 and TRBJ1-4; D is possibly TRBD1 (5 bases). Source: peripheral blood, taken 28 days after the second AZD1222 dose. The CDR3 DNA sequence: TGTGCCAGCAGTTATAGGGGACGAACTAATGAAAAACTGTTTTTT. It yields the protein CASSYRGRTNEKLFF.